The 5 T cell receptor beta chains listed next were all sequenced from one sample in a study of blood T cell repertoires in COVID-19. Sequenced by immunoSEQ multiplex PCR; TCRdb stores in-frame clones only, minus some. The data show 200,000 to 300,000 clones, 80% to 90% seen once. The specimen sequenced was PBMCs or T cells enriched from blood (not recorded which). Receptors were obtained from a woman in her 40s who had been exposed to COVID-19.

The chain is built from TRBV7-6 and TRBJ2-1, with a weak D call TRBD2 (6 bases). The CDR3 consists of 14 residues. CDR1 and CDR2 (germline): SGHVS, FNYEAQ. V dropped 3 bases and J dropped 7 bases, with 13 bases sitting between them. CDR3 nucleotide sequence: TGTGCCAGCAGCTTCCGGGACTCCGCGAATGAGCAGTTCTTC. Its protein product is CASSFRDSANEQFF.

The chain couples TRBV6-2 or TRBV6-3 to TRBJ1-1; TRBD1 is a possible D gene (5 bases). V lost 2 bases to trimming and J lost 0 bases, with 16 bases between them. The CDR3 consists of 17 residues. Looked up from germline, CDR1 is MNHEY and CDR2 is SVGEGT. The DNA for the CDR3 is TGTGCCAGCAGTTACAACCCCTCGGCAGGGATGAACACTGAAGCTTTCTTT. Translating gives CASSYNPSAGMNTEAFF.

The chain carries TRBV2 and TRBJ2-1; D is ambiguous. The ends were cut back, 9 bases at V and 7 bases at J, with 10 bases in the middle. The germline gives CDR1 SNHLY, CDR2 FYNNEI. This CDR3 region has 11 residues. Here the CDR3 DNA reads TGTGCCAGTGCAATCGGTAATGAGCAGTTCTTC. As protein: CASAIGNEQFF.

The CDR3 reads CASSLDRANYEQYV. CDR3 bases: TGTGCCAGCAGCTTAGACAGGGCGAACTACGAGCAGTACGTC. The rearrangement links TRBV7-2 to TRBJ2-7, with a tentative D call TRBD1 (6 bases). From germline, CDR1 is SGHTA and CDR2 FQGNSA. The CDR3 has 14 amino acids. V dropped 1 base and J dropped 3 bases, with 10 bases sitting between them.

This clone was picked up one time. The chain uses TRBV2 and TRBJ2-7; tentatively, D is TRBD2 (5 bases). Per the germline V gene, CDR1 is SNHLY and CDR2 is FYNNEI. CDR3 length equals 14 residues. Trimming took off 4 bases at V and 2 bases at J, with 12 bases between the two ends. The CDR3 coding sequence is TGTGCCAGCAGTGCGGGGATGCGGGCCTACGAGCAGTACTTC. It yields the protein CASSAGMRAYEQYF.